This T cell receptor (beta chain) was observed in a study of CD8 T cells in Susac syndrome. There are 17 residues in the CDR3. The ends lost 0 bases at V and 4 bases at J; junction bases unmatched: 12. The germline V gene encodes CDR1 DFQATT and CDR2 SNEGSKA (reference sequence). The authors reverse transcribed 0.5 to 1 ug RNA with random hexamers. TCRdb reanalysed the immunoSEQ multiplex PCR reads using MiXCR and keeps one entry per CDR3 protein. The repertoire holds 150,000 to 190,000 distinct CDR3 sequences, with roughly 96% as singletons. The chain joins TRBV20-1 to TRBJ2-5, with 9 bases identical to TRBD1. The sequencing sample was made of CD8+ T cells from PBMCs. The sequence came from a human donor with multiple sclerosis. The CDR3 sequence: CSARDLFRTGDPETQYF. The CDR3 nucleotides are TGCAGTGCTAGAGATTTGTTTCGGACAGGGGATCCAGAGACCCAGTACTTC.